The 21 T cell receptor beta chains in this list originate from one sample, sequenced in a study of cytomegalovirus exposure and HLA in healthy donors. Vbeta (60) and Jbeta (13) primers were used in the PCR. Clones were sequenced by immunoSEQ multiplex PCR, and TCRdb holds only the in-frame ones, with some missing. The data contain 75,000 to 90,000 clones, roughly 80% of them singletons. The sequencing input was PBMCs. These receptors all stem from a human donor in good health.

CDR3 nucleotides: TGTGCCAGCAGCCAAATACGGACAGATAGCACTGAAGCTTTCTTT. Translated: CASSQIRTDSTEAFF. V and J are TRBV5-4 and TRBJ1-1; perhaps TRBD1 as D (6 bases). The V gene's germline CDR1 is SGHNT and CDR2 YYREEE (reference sequence). There are 15 residues in the CDR3. Trimming shortened V by 4 bases and J by 4 bases, and 17 bases separated the two germline ends.

The gene calls are TRBV4-1 and TRBJ1-6, with 8 bases aligning to TRBD1. V lost 1 base and J lost 3; bases outside the gene matches: 2. The CDR3 spans 16 residues. Per the germline V gene, CDR1 is MGHRA and CDR2 is YSYEKL. The CDR3 DNA reads TGCGCCAGCAGCCAAGCCGACAGGGGCTATAATTCACCCCTCCACTTT. Protein sequence: CASSQADRGYNSPLHF.

This clone was observed a few times. This chain links TRBV25-1 with TRBJ2-6; no reliable D call. Trimming pared 3 bases from V and 1 base from J, leaving 4 bases between. In germline, CDR1 is MGHDK, CDR2 SYGVNS. The CDR3 loop spans 14 amino acids. CDR3 protein: CASSDRSGANVLTF. DNA for the CDR3: TGTGCCAGCAGTGACAGGTCTGGGGCCAACGTCCTGACTTTC. Full variable domain (missing parts from reference TRBV25-1 and TRBJ2-6): EADIYQTPRYLVIGTGKKITLECSQTMGHDKMYWYQQDPGMELHLIHYSYGVNSTEKGDLSSESTVSRIRTEHFPLTLESARPSHTSQYLCASSDRSGANVLTFGAGSRLTVL.

This clone was detected only once. This chain connects TRBV7-2 to TRBJ1-5; 7 bases map to TRBD1. CDR1 and CDR2 (germline): SGHTA, FQGNSA. Unmatched junction bases numbered 9, after V lost 4 bases and J lost 6 bases. The CDR3 extends over 15 amino acids. The CDR3 DNA is TGTGCCAGCAGCTCCGGACAGGATATAGGTCAGCCCCAGCATTTT. Amino acids: CASSSGQDIGQPQHF.

V gene TRBV4-3 combines with J gene TRBJ2-2; no firm D call. The germline V and J ends were trimmed by 0 bases and 6 bases, with 5 bases remaining between them. This CDR3 has 13 amino acids. Germline V gene data show CDR1 as LGHNA and CDR2 as YSLEER. This CDR3 is CASSQDLSGELFF. The CDR3 DNA reads TGCGCCAGCAGCCAAGATTTATCCGGGGAGCTGTTTTTT.

The rearrangement uses TRBV5-1 and TRBJ2-2, with TRBD2 identical over 8 bases. The V and J ends lost 1 base and 1 base, in that order; junction bases with no gene match: 0. This CDR3 has 15 amino acids. Germline CDR1 and CDR2: SGHRS and YFSETQ. As DNA, the CDR3 is TGCGCCAGCAGCTTGCTAGCGGGGAACACCGGGGAGCTGTTTTTT. Protein: CASSLLAGNTGELFF.

The rearrangement uses TRBV7-9 and TRBJ1-6; D possibly corresponds to TRBD1 (5 bases). Germline loops: CDR1 SEHNR, CDR2 FQNEAQ (reference sequence). This CDR3 has 13 amino acids. V lost 2 bases to trimming and J lost 7 bases, with 6 bases between them. The CDR3 region is CASSLSGNSPLHF. CDR3 in DNA: TGTGCCAGCAGCTTATCAGGGAATTCACCCCTCCACTTT.

This clone was seen only once. This chain links TRBV27 with TRBJ1-1; TRBD1 is a possible D gene (5 bases). Trimming pared 5 bases from V and 5 bases from J, leaving 18 bases between. Germline assignment: CDR1 MNHEY and CDR2 SMNVEV (reference sequence). The CDR3 totals 15 residues. CDR3 DNA: TGTGCCAGCAGTCCCCTCGTTTCAGGGCGGACTGAAGCTTTCTTT. Its protein is CASSPLVSGRTEAFF.

This chain uses TRBV15 with TRBJ2-7; 8 nucleotides agree with TRBD1. The CDR3 runs to 15 residues. CDR1 is LNHNV and CDR2 is YYDKDF in the germline V gene (reference sequence). Germline trimming cut 5 bases from V and 4 bases from J; bases unmatched to any gene: 10. The CDR3 coding sequence is TGTGCCACCAGCCAAACCCGGGACAGGTTTTACGAGCAGTACTTC. It translates to CATSQTRDRFYEQYF.

This chain joins TRBV5-1 and TRBJ1-1; no definite D call. The CDR3 is 14 amino acids. Trimming removed 0 bases at V and 0 bases at J, with 6 bases between. CDR1 and CDR2 (germline): SGHRS, YFSETQ. The CDR3 spells CASSLEQMNTEAFF. The CDR3 DNA sequence: TGCGCCAGCAGCTTGGAACAGATGAACACTGAAGCTTTCTTT.

This clone has at least ten counts. The chain is built from TRBV14 and TRBJ2-7; D gene ambiguous. V lost 1 base and J lost 3, with 7 bases in between. Germline V gene lookup returns CDR1 SGHDN and CDR2 FVKESK. This CDR3 comprises 13 residues. CDR3 bases: TGTGCCAGCAGCCAAGGGCAGGTCTACGAGCAGTACTTC. Protein: CASSQGQVYEQYF.

The chain uses TRBV19 and TRBJ1-2; tentatively, D is TRBD1 (6 bases). The V and J ends lost 7 bases and 5 bases respectively, with 8 bases between them. Germline V CDR1 and CDR2: LNHDA, SQIVND (reference sequence). The CDR3 is 11 residues long. CDR3 sequence: CASTDRYGYTF. The CDR3 nucleotides are TGTGCCAGTACGGACAGATATGGCTACACCTTC.

J is TRBJ2-7 and V is TRBV7-6; 8 positions agree with TRBD1. The CDR3 extends over 15 amino acids. Germline-derived CDR1 and CDR2 are SGHVS and FNYEAQ. J was trimmed by 3 bases and V by 5 bases; bases with no gene match: 9. CDR3 DNA: TGTGCCAGCAGCCCAGGACAGGGTGGGGACTACGAGCAGTACTTC. Translating it yields CASSPGQGGDYEQYF.

The chain uses TRBV6-5 and TRBJ1-3; D unresolved. The V gene's germline CDR1 is MNHEY and CDR2 SVGAGI. V was pared by 0 bases and J by 0 bases, with 6 bases between. The CDR3 is 15 residues long. CDR3 amino acids: CASSYSEGSGNTIYF. CDR3 bases: TGTGCCAGCAGTTACTCGGAGGGCTCTGGAAACACCATATATTTT.

This chain uses TRBV9 with TRBJ1-4; TRBD1 agrees at 8 bases. Per germline, CDR1 SGDLS and CDR2 YYNGEE. This CDR3 is built from 15 residues. V trimming: 3 bases; J trimming: 7 bases; junction bases outside the gene matches: 8. The CDR3 nucleotides read TGTGCCAGCAGCGCCGGACAGGGAGTCGGTGAAAAACTGTTTTTT. Its translation is CASSAGQGVGEKLFF. The full variable domain, with the rest looked up from reference TRBV9 and TRBJ1-4, is DSGVTQTPKHLITATGQRVTLRCSPRSGDLSVYWYQQSLDQGLQFLIQYYNGEERAKGNILERFSAQQFPDLHSELNLSSLELGDSALYFCASSAGQGVGEKLFFGSGTQLSVL.

The count of this clone is one. The rearrangement uses TRBV10-3 and TRBJ2-1; D may be TRBD2 (6 bases). The CDR3 totals 15 residues. The germline V gene has CDR1 ENHRY and CDR2 SYGVKD. V was clipped by 0 bases and J by 9 bases, with 15 bases between them. Here the CDR3 reads CAISESAVAGSEQFF. The CDR3 nucleotides are TGTGCCATCAGTGAGTCGGCAGTGGCGGGGAGTGAGCAGTTCTTC.

The genes are TRBV6-5 and TRBJ1-4; perhaps TRBD1 as D (6 bases). V gave up 0 bases and J gave up 7 bases, with 12 bases separating them. Germline V CDR1 and CDR2: MNHEY, SVGAGI. This CDR3 is built from 15 residues. In DNA, the CDR3 is TGTGCCAGCAGTTACTCAGGGGCCAGGGGTGAAAAACTGTTTTTT. Its protein is CASSYSGARGEKLFF.

The chain recombines TRBV7-9 with TRBJ2-1, with 8 bases that match TRBD2. The V gene's germline CDR1 is SEHNR and CDR2 FQNEAQ (reference sequence). V lost 11 bases to trimming and J lost 9 bases; unmatched junction nucleotides: 12. The CDR3 is made up of 13 amino acids. The CDR3 nucleotides read TGTGCCCGGGTAGGGTCCGCGGGGGGTGAGCAGTTCTTC. It specifies CARVGSAGGEQFF.

The chain joins TRBV5-1 to TRBJ1-4, with a weak D call TRBD1 (6 bases). Looked up from germline, CDR1 is SGHRS and CDR2 is YFSETQ. Between the trimmed V and J ends, which lost 2 bases and 5 bases, there was a span of 10 bases. The CDR3 contains 14 residues. The CDR3 DNA reads TGCGCCAGCAGCTTAACAGGGAACAATGAAAAACTGTTTTTT. Translating it yields CASSLTGNNEKLFF.

The chain uses TRBV13 and TRBJ1-1, with D perhaps matching TRBD1 (6 bases). This CDR3 is 16 amino acids long. Trimming left V 6 bases short and J 0 bases short, with 17 bases between. CDR1 is PRHDT, CDR2 FYEKMQ, per germline (reference sequence). DNA of the CDR3: TGTGCCAGCAGTATTCCTACAGGGATCTTGAACACTGAAGCTTTCTTT. This gives the protein CASSIPTGILNTEAFF.

The gene calls are TRBV19 and TRBJ1-1; 8 bases agree with TRBD1. The germline CDR1 and CDR2 sequences are LNHDA and SQIVND (reference sequence). The CDR3 is made up of 14 amino acids. J lost 5 bases, V lost 5 bases, and 7 bases had no gene match. The CDR3 nucleotides are TGTGCCAGTAGTTGGCAGGGGGCTAGAACTGAAGCTTTCTTT. This gives the protein CASSWQGARTEAFF.